This TCR beta chain comes out of a study of T cells in Graves' hyperthyroidism and ophthalmopathy. The study, taken as a whole, reports: Peripheral blood also featured most of the thyroid clonotypes expanded above 0.001. Ophthalmopathy prediction by the model preceded onset by a median approximately 5.9 months.

The study excluded patients with uncontrolled infection, other autoimmune disease, pregnancy or lactation. Diagnoses rested on clinical symptoms, serum thyroxine and TRAb, thyroid ultrasound and orbital computed tomography. V shed 5 bases and J 5 bases; nucleotides not matched to a gene: 13. The CDR3 has 16 residues. The germline gives CDR1 SGHRS, CDR2 YFSETQ. TCR beta CDR3 regions were amplified from RNA transcripts. RT-PCR in the first round (using the HTBI primer set) targeted the TCR CDR3. TCRdb ran MiXCR on the multiplex PCR reads and lists one entry per CDR3 protein. The table lists around 600,000 distinct CDR3 sequences, nearly 45% of them singletons. In regard to this clonotype: Antigen: not known.

This receptor was identified in an adult man with Graves' disease, either hyperthyroidism or ophthalmopathy (not recorded which). Sequencing input: peripheral blood or thyroid tissue (not recorded which). The chain is built from TRBV5-1 and TRBJ1-1; 9 bases match TRBD1. The CDR3 bases are TGCGCCAGCAGGAAAACAGGGGGCGCGGTTGGTACTGAAGCTTTCTTT. This sequence encodes CASRKTGGAVGTEAFF.